This TCR beta chain was captured by sequencing in a study of monozygotic twins with inflammatory bowel disease. Points from the study as a whole: No discrimination was achieved between different T cell subtypes. The authors note that differing immunosuppressive treatments may have added variability to patient repertoires.

This CDR3 region has 11 residues. The V gene's germline CDR1 is SGHAT and CDR2 FQNNGV. Concerning this clonotype itself: Its cognate antigen is unknown.

cDNA was made in eight separate reactions per sample. Template switching introduced UMIs that contain a 6-nucleotide sample barcode. TCRdb reprocessed the 5' RACE reads and keeps a single row for each CDR3 protein, giving no DNA. Its clone listing holds a few hundred thousand distinct CDR3 sequences. The gene calls are TRBV11-2 and TRBJ2-1; TCRdb proposes TRBD1, but this gene call is untestable without DNA. The sequenced sample was blood. This receptor was taken from a human donor with ulcerative colitis or Crohn's disease, or a healthy co-twin of an affected twin (not recorded which). CDR3 sequence reads: CASTPGNEQFF.